This T cell receptor beta chain was observed in a study of cytotoxic CD8 clonotypes in ibrutinib-treated CLL. Study at large: Partial responses totalled about 24 and complete responses 2; after median 68 months, approximately 15 remained remitted and around twelve progressed.

Libraries were prepared by immunoSEQ multiplex PCR; TCRdb keeps only in-frame clonotypes and omits some of them. The sample carries more than 70,000 clones, roughly 77% recorded once. Trimming removed 6 bases from V and 1 base from J, with 3 bases in between. Germline CDR1 is DFQATT and CDR2 is SNEGSKA (reference sequence). The CDR3 is 10 amino acids. This clone was picked up many times. The sequence was obtained from a human donor with chronic lymphocytic leukemia. Sequenced material: PBMCs, taken after 12 months of ibrutinib treatment. V gene TRBV20-1 combines with J gene TRBJ1-1; the D is unclear. CDR3 protein: CSAPNTEAFF. The DNA for the CDR3 is TGCAGTGCGCCGAACACTGAAGCTTTCTTT.